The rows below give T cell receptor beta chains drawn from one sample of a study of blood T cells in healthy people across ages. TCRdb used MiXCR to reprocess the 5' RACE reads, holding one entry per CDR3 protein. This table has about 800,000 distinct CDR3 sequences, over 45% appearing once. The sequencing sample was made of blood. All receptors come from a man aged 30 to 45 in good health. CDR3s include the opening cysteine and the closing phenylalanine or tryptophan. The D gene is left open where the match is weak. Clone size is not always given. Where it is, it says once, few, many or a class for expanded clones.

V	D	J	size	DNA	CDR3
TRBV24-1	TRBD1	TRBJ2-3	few	TGTGCCACCGGGGACAGAGTAACAGATACGCAGTATTTT	CATGDRVTDTQYF
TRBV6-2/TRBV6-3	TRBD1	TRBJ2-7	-	TGTGCCAGCAGTGACCAATCCGGGACAGGCGAGCAGTACTTC	CASSDQSGTGEQYF
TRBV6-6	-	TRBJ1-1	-	TGTGCCAGCAGACCAGGGGTGGTAACTGAAGCTTTCTTT	CASRPGVVTEAFF
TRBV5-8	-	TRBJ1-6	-	TGTGCCAGCAGCTTCAAAAGTAATTCACCCCTCCACTTT	CASSFKSNSPLHF
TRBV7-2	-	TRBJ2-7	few	TGTGCCAGCAGCCCCCGTTTGCCCAACTACGAGCAGTACTTC	CASSPRLPNYEQYF
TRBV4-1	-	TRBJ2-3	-	TGCGCCAGCAGCCAAGTGAAAGAAAGAACAGATACGCAGTATTTT	CASSQVKERTDTQYF
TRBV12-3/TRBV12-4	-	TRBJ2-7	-	TGTGCCAGCAGTTTTCCCATGGGTGAGCAGTACTTC	CASSFPMGEQYF
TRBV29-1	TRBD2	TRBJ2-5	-	TGCAGCGCTGGGGGGGTGCAGACCCAGTACTTC	CSAGGVQTQYF
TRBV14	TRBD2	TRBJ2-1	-	TGTGCCAGCAGCCAAGGGGGGACTAGCGGATACAATGAGCAGTTCTTC	CASSQGGTSGYNEQFF
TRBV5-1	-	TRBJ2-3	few	TGCGCCAGCAGCTTGGACCAGCCAAGCACAGATACGCAGTATTTT	CASSLDQPSTDTQYF
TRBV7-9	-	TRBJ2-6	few	TGTGCCAGCAGCCTCAGGGTATTGGGGGCCAACGTCCTGACTTTC	CASSLRVLGANVLTF
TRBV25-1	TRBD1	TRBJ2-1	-	TGTGCCAGCAGCCTTACAGGGGGCGCCCCCAATGAGCAGTTCTTC	CASSLTGGAPNEQFF
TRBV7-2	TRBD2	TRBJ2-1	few	TGTGCCAGCAGCCGAGTGGGGACTAGCGGGAGTTCGGGTGAGCAGTTCTTC	CASSRVGTSGSSGEQFF
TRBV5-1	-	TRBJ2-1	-	TGCGCCAGCAGCAAGGGGCGGGAATTCAACAATGAGCAGTTCTTC	CASSKGREFNNEQFF
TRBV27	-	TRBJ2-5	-	TGTGCCAGCACCTGCGCAGGGTGCGAGACCCAGTACTTC	CASTCAGCETQYF
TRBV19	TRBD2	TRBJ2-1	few	TGTGCCAGTAATCTAGCGGGCGCCTACAATGAGCAGTTCTTC	CASNLAGAYNEQFF
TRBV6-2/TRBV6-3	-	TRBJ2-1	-	TGTGCCAGCGTGGGGCTAAACCTCCTCAGCTCCTACAATGAGCAGTTCTTC	CASVGLNLLSSYNEQFF
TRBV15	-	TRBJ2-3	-	TGTGCCACCAGCAGAGATACCACAGGAACAGATGCGCAGTATTTT	CATSRDTTGTDAQYF
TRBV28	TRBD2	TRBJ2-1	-	TGTGCCAGCAGTCCTCTAGCGGGAGTGGGTGAGCAGTTCTTC	CASSPLAGVGEQFF
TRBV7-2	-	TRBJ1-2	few	TGTGCCAGCAGCTTAGAGGTCACTTACTATGGCTACACCTTC	CASSLEVTYYGYTF
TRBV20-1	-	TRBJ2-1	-	TGCAGTGCCGGGACAAACTACAATGAGCAGTTCTTC	CSAGTNYNEQFF
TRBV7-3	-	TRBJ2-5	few	TGTGCCAGCAGCTTGGAGGGAACCTTTCAAGAGACCCAGTACTTC	CASSLEGTFQETQYF
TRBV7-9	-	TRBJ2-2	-	TGTGCCAGCAGCTTAGCGGGAGTGGGGACCGGGGAGCTGTTTTTT	CASSLAGVGTGELFF
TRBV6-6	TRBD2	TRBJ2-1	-	TGTGCCAGCAGTTACGATCAGGTAGCGGGAGGGAACAATGAGCAGTTCTTC	CASSYDQVAGGNNEQFF
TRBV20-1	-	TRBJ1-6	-	TGCAGTGCTAGGGGGGGGGCGGCTTTGAATTCACCCCTCCACTTT	CSARGGAALNSPLHF
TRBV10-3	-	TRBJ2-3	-	TGTGCCATCAGTGAGTCGCTGGGTGGTACTACGCAGTATTTT	CAISESLGGTTQYF
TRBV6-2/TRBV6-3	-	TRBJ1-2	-	TGTGCCAGTTCATGCCGGGGGGCGTGTGGCTACACCTTC	CASSCRGACGYTF
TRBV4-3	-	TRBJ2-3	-	TGCGCCAGCAGTCAAGATCTGTTAGGGGCTTATACAGATACGCAGTATTTT	CASSQDLLGAYTDTQYF
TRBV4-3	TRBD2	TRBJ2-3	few	TGCGCCAGCAGCCTAGAGACTAGCGGTCCAGATACGCAGTATTTT	CASSLETSGPDTQYF
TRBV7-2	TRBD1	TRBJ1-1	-	TGTGCCAGCAGCTCGACCACAGGGGGGACTGAAGCTTTCTTT	CASSSTTGGTEAFF
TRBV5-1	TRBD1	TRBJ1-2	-	TGCGCCAGCAGCCTACAACAGGGGAGGGTTGATGGCTACACCTTC	CASSLQQGRVDGYTF
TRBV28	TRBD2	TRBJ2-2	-	TGTGCCAGCAGTAGGGGACTAGCGGGAGTTTTGGGCACCGGGGAGCTGTTTTTT	CASSRGLAGVLGTGELFF
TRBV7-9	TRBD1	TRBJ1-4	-	TGTGCCTACGAACAGGGGGCCGGTGAAAAACTGTTTTTT	CAYEQGAGEKLFF
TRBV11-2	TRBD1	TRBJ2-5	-	TGTGCCAGCAGTACCGGGACAGGGACGGGAGAGACCCAGTACTTC	CASSTGTGTGETQYF
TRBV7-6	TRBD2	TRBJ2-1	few	TGTGCCAGCAGCTTAGGGGCGGGAGGCACGAATGAGCAGTTCTTC	CASSLGAGGTNEQFF
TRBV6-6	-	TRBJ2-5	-	TGTGCCAGCAGTTACACAGGGGAGACCCAGTACTTC	CASSYTGETQYF
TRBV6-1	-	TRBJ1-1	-	TGTGCCAGCAGCCCCCAAGGCTGGCAGGGGCGACCTCTGAACACTGAAGCTTTCTTT	CASSPQGWQGRPLNTEAFF
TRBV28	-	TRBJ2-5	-	TGTGCCGGCAGACGAACCAGCGGAACTCTTTCTAGGGCGCAGTACTTC	CAGRRTSGTLSRAQYF
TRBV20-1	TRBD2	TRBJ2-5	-	TGCAGTGCCGGACTAGCGGGATCGCTGAAAAAGACCCAGTACTTC	CSAGLAGSLKKTQYF
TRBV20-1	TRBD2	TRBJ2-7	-	TGCAGTGCTAGGCCTAGCGGGAGGTCCTACGAGCAGTACTTC	CSARPSGRSYEQYF